This T cell receptor (beta chain) derives from a study of patients and donors after allogeneic stem cell transplantation. In its sample, this clonotype was seen a few times. TCRdb re-called the RT-PCR reads through MiXCR, storing one row per CDR3 protein. The table lists over 150,000 distinct CDR3 sequences, approximately 30% of them singletons, with about 3.3% in the top ten. Between the trimmed V and J ends, which lost 1 base and 7 bases, there was a span of 18 bases. The CDR3 has 17 residues. Germline loops: CDR1 KGHDR, CDR2 SFDVKD. The sequence came from a human donor who was either an allogeneic HSCT recipient or a stem cell or donor lymphocyte infusion donor (not recorded which). It is not recorded whose cells these are; they may come from a transplant donor. The sample comprised blood, either unsorted or a sorted T cell fraction (not recorded which). V usage is TRBV24-1 and J usage is TRBJ2-2; D might be TRBD1 (6 bases). As DNA, the CDR3 is TGTGCCACCAGTGATTTCGCCGGGACACAAAGGGGCGGGGAGCTGTTTTTT. Its protein product is CATSDFAGTQRGGELFF.